These T cell receptor beta chains were read from a single sample in a study of blood T cell repertoires in COVID-19. Generated by immunoSEQ multiplex PCR, the TCRdb table keeps only in-frame clones and is missing some. Among 120,000 to 150,000 clones listed, about four fifths were seen once. The sample taken for sequencing was peripheral blood. Receptors were obtained from a woman of 80 years or more in a cohort sampled during active or convalescent COVID-19. Each CDR3 is given with its conserved first and last residue. D genes are given only for firm matches. Not every row has a clone size; where given, it reads once, few, many or a size class.

CDR3 protein	CDR3 DNA	D gene	clone size	J gene	V gene
CASSSQGANGYTF	TGCGCCAGCAGCTCACAGGGGGCCAATGGCTACACCTTC	TRBD1	-	TRBJ1-2	TRBV5-1
CASSDSGTGRGAFF	TGTGCCAGCAGTGACTCGGGGACAGGGAGGGGGGCTTTCTTT	TRBD1	once	TRBJ1-1	TRBV6-4
CASSPKGGFASRGNQPQHF	TGTGCCAGCAGCCCCAAGGGGGGGTTCGCGTCGAGGGGCAATCAGCCCCAGCATTTT	-	-	TRBJ1-5	TRBV11-2
CASSRQAGMNTEAFF	TGTGCCAGCAGCCGTCAGGCGGGGATGAACACTGAAGCTTTCTTT	-	-	TRBJ1-1	TRBV7-2
CAGIQDPGTEAFF	TGTGCCGGAATTCAGGATCCGGGGACTGAAGCTTTCTTT	-	-	TRBJ1-1	TRBV7-9
CAISGPGTDTQYF	TGTGCCATCAGTGGTCCAGGGACAGATACGCAGTATTTT	-	-	TRBJ2-3	TRBV10-3
CASSLTGSEGYGYTF	TGTGCCAGCAGCTTAACCGGCAGCGAGGGCTATGGCTACACCTTC	-	-	TRBJ1-2	TRBV7-9
CASSPFQGATEAFF	TGTGCCAGCAGCCCTTTCCAGGGGGCTACTGAAGCTTTCTTT	TRBD1	-	TRBJ1-1	TRBV7-3
CASSLGGTNTEAFF	TGCGCCAGCTCTTTGGGAGGGACGAACACTGAAGCTTTCTTT	-	-	TRBJ1-1	TRBV5-1
CASSPSDRTGYTF	TGCGCCAGCAGCCCCTCGGACAGAACAGGCTACACCTTC	-	-	TRBJ1-2	TRBV5-1
CASSYRGEETQYF	TGTGCCAGCAGTTACCGGGGGGAAGAGACCCAGTACTTC	TRBD2	-	TRBJ2-5	TRBV6-6
CASSGGTGELFF	TGTGCCAGCAGTGGGGGGACCGGGGAGCTGTTTTTT	-	once	TRBJ2-2	TRBV3-1/TRBV3-2
CASSLGSQETQYF	TGCGCCAGCAGCCTTGGCTCACAAGAGACCCAGTACTTC	-	-	TRBJ2-5	TRBV4-3
CASSRTKETQYF	TGTGCCAGCAGTCGGACAAAAGAGACCCAGTACTTC	-	-	TRBJ2-5	TRBV6-2/TRBV6-3
CASSLGGNTIYF	TGTGCCAGCAGCCTTGGGGGGAACACCATATATTTT	-	few	TRBJ1-3	TRBV9
CASSETSARVYENTIYF	TGTGCCAGCAGCGAAACCAGCGCGAGGGTCTACGAAAACACCATATATTTT	-	-	TRBJ1-3	TRBV3-1/TRBV3-2
CASRLSYGEVGEKLFF	TGTGCCAGCAGGCTTAGTTACGGGGAGGTTGGTGAAAAACTGTTTTTT	-	-	TRBJ1-4	TRBV7-8
CASSLVGGASTDTQYF	TGCGCCAGCAGCTTGGTAGGGGGTGCTAGCACAGATACGCAGTATTTT	-	-	TRBJ2-3	TRBV5-1
CASSQGRWTANTEAFF	TGTGCCAGCAGCCAAGGGCGTTGGACAGCGAACACTGAAGCTTTCTTT	-	-	TRBJ1-1	TRBV14
CASSRTGARTDTQYF	TGTGCCAGCAGCAGGACAGGGGCCCGCACAGATACGCAGTATTTT	TRBD1	once	TRBJ2-3	TRBV27
CASNTRRDSNQPQHF	TGTGCCAGCAACACTCGAAGGGACAGTAATCAGCCCCAGCATTTT	TRBD1	-	TRBJ1-5	TRBV28
CASGLVPTNYGYTF	TGTGCTAGTGGTTTGGTGCCTACTAACTATGGCTACACCTTC	-	-	TRBJ1-2	TRBV12-5
CASSLDGGFADTQYF	TGTGCCAGCAGCTTAGACGGGGGGTTCGCAGATACGCAGTATTTT	TRBD2	-	TRBJ2-3	TRBV7-9
CASTHIQYYGYTF	TGTGCCAGCACCCACATCCAATACTATGGCTACACCTTC	-	few	TRBJ1-2	TRBV21-1
CASSFHSQVLNTEAFF	TGTGCCAGCAGTTTTCACTCCCAGGTTTTGAACACTGAAGCTTTCTTT	-	-	TRBJ1-1	TRBV27
CASSEGQNYGYTF	TGTGCCAGCAGCGAGGGACAGAACTATGGCTACACCTTC	TRBD1	few	TRBJ1-2	TRBV7-9
CAISESGQSYTF	TGTGCCATCAGTGAGTCCGGACAGAGCTACACCTTC	-	-	TRBJ1-2	TRBV10-3